The entry below describes one T cell receptor (beta chain). The antigen is not known. Assay: immunoSEQ multiplex PCR; the TCRdb copy retains only in-frame clones and omits some. The sample yields approximately 2,000,000 clones, 93% seen once. The CDR3 runs 14 residues. Germline V gene sequence: CDR1 MNHEY, CDR2 SMNVEV (reference sequence). Naivety among CD8 cells was defined by CD45RO negativity and positive CCR7 selection, thereby excluding terminally differentiated effector memory CD45RA+ cells. These data are taken from a study of shared clonotypes between healthy human individuals. Findings and caveats of the study: Donor clonotype sharing was expected to depend on sequencing depth. A generally larger estimated richness was seen in naive subsets than in memory subsets.

The gene calls are TRBV27 and TRBJ2-5, with TRBD1 identical over 7 bases. The DNA end is more similar to TRBJ2-7, so the J call may be wrong. The TCR comes from a man aged 18 to 30 in good health. Some clones in this sample may be carry-over from other donors' samples. What was sequenced was naive CD8+ T cells from PBMCs. The CDR3, as DNA: TGTGCCAGCAGTCCCAAGGGACAGTCCTACGAGCAGTACTTC. Translated, it gives CASSPKGQSYEQYF.